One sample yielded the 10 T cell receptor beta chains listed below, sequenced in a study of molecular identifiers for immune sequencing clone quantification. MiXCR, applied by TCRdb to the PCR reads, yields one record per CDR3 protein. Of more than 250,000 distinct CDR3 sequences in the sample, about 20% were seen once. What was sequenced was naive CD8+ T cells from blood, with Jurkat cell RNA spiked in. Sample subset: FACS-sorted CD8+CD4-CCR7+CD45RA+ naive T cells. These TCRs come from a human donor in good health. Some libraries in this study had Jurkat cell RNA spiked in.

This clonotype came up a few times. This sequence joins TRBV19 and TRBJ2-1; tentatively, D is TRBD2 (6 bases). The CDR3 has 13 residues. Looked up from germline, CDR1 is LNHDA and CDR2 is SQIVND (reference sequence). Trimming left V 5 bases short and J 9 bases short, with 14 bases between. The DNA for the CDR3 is TGTGCCAGTAGTCATGGAGGGCAGGGTGAGCAGTTCTTC. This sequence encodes CASSHGGQGEQFF.

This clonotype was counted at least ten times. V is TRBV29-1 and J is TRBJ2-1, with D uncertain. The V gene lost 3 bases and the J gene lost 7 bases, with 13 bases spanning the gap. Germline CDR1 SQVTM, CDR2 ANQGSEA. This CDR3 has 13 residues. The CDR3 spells CSVEPNPGNEQFF. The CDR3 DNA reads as TGCAGCGTTGAGCCAAATCCCGGGAATGAGCAGTTCTTC.

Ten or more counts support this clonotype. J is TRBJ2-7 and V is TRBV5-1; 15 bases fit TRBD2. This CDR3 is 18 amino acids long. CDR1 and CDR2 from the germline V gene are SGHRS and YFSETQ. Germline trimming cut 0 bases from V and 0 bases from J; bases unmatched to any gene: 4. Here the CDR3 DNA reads TGCGCCAGCAGCTTGGAAGGACTAGCGGGAGGGCCCTCCTACGAGCAGTACTTC. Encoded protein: CASSLEGLAGGPSYEQYF.

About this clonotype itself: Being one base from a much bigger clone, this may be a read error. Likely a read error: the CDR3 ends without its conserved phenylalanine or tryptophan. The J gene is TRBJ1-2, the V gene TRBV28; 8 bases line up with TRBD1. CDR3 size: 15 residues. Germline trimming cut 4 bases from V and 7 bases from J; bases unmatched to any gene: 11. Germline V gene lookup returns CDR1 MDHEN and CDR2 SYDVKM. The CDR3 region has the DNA TGTGCCAGCAGTTCCCAAGATCGGACAGGGATTGGCTACACCTCC. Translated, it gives CASSSQDRTGIGYTS.

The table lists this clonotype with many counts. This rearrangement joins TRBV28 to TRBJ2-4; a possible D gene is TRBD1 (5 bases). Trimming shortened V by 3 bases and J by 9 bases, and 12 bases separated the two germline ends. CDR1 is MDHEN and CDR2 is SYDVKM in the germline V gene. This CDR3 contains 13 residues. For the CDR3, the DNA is TGTGCCAGCAGTTTTAAGGGAAGGGGCATTCAGTACTTC. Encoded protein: CASSFKGRGIQYF.

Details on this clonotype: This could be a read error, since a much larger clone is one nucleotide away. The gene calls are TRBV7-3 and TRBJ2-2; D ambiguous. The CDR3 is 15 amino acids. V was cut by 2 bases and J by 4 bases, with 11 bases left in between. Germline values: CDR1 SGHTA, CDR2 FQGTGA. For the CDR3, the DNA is TGTGCCAGCAGCTTATACTCTAGGGCCACCGGGGAGCTGTTTTTT. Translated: CASSLYSRATGELFF.

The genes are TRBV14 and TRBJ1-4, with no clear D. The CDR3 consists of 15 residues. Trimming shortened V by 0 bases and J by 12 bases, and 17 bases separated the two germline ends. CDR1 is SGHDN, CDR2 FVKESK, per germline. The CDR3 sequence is CASSQDLGSAGELFF. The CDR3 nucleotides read TGTGCCAGCAGCCAAGATTTGGGAAGTGCCGGGGAACTGTTTTTT.

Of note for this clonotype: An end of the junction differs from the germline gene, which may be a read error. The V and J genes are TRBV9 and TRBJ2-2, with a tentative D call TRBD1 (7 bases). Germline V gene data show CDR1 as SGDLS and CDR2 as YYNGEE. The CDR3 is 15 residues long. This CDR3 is CASSLTGVRTGGLFF. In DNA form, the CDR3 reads TGTGCCAGCAGCCTTACAGGGGTTCGAACCGGGGGGCTGTTTTTT.

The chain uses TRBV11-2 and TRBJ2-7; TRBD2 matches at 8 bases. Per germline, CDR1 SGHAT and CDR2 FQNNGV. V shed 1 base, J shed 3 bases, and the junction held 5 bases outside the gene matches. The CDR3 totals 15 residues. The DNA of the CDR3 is TGTGCCAGCAGCTTAGGCGGGGGGCCCTTCTACGAGCAGTACTTC. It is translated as CASSLGGGPFYEQYF.

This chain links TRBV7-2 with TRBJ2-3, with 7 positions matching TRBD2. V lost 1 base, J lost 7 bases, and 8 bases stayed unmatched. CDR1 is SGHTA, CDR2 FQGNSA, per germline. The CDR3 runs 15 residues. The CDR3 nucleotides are TGTGCCAGCAGCTTAGTTCCGCGGGGGACCAATACGCAGTATTTT. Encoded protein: CASSLVPRGTNTQYF.